This T cell receptor (beta chain) was profiled in a study of T cells in Graves' hyperthyroidism and ophthalmopathy. Ophthalmopathy patients had moderate-to-severe active disease, CAS ≥3, NOSPECS ≥4, and disease duration under 3 months. RNA transcripts were the template for amplifying TCR beta CDR3 regions. During a first-round RT-PCR of the TCR CDR3, the HTBI primer set was used. MiXCR, applied by TCRdb to the multiplex PCR reads, yields one record per CDR3 protein. The table includes 400,000 to 550,000 distinct CDR3 sequences, less than 25% detected once. Trimming at V came to 5 bases and at J to 5 bases, leaving 14 bases not matched to a gene. The CDR3 extends over 17 amino acids. Per the germline V gene, CDR1 is SGHVS and CDR2 is FNYEAQ.

V usage is TRBV7-6 and J usage is TRBJ2-5, with 10 bases lining up with TRBD1. The receptor's source is a woman aged 25 to 39 with Graves' ophthalmopathy. Material for sequencing was blood. DNA for the CDR3: TGTGCCAGCAGCCCCACCTTCGGACAGGGGGTCATCGAGACCCAGTACTTC. This gives the protein CASSPTFGQGVIETQYF.